A single sample is the source of the 15 T cell receptor beta chains below, sequenced in a study of T cells in Graves' hyperthyroidism and ophthalmopathy. RNA transcripts provided the source from which TCR beta CDR3 regions were amplified. HTBI primers were used for first-round RT-PCR of the TCR CDR3. Using its own MiXCR run on the multiplex PCR reads, TCRdb lists one record per CDR3 protein. The table has about 210,000 distinct CDR3 sequences, roughly 18% seen once. Sequenced input: blood. Receptor source: a man in his forties or fifties with Graves' hyperthyroidism.

The chain combines TRBV4-2 with TRBJ2-7, with 7 bases matching TRBD2. This CDR3 is 15 amino acids long. V lost 0 bases to trimming and J lost 7 bases; unmatched junction nucleotides: 9. Germline V gene lookup returns CDR1 LGHNA and CDR2 YNFKEQ. This CDR3 reads CASSQDGGRGDEQYF. In nucleotides, the CDR3 is TGTGCCAGCAGCCAAGATGGCGGGAGAGGGGATGAGCAGTACTTC.

The chain joins TRBV12-3 or TRBV12-4 to TRBJ1-2; possible D gene TRBD1, 5 bases. Trimming shortened V by 4 bases and J by 6 bases, and 21 bases separated the two germline ends. CDR3 length: 16 amino acids. The CDR3 coding sequence is TGTGCCAGCAGTTCCCGGAGTGTCTGGGGGACGAATGGCTACACCTTC. It specifies CASSSRSVWGTNGYTF.

The sample holds many counts of this clonotype. The chain couples TRBV28 to TRBJ1-5; TRBD1 matches 7 bases. This CDR3 contains 14 residues. J was trimmed by 4 bases and V by 5 bases; bases with no gene match: 5. In germline, CDR1 is MDHEN, CDR2 SYDVKM. CDR3 residues: CASSPDRENQPQHF. The CDR3 DNA is TGTGCCAGCAGTCCTGACAGGGAGAATCAGCCCCAGCATTTT.

This clonotype has more than one count but fewer than ten. This sequence joins TRBV28 and TRBJ2-7; D is unclear. The germline V gene encodes CDR1 MDHEN and CDR2 SYDVKM. This CDR3 has 14 residues. Between the trimmed V and J ends, which lost 2 bases and 3 bases, there was a span of 11 bases. Here the CDR3 reads CASSLALGFYEQYF. The CDR3 nucleotides read TGTGCCAGCAGTTTAGCCCTGGGCTTCTACGAGCAGTACTTC.

This clonotype was seen ten or more times. The CDR3 sequence is CASTATSGTLTEAFF. The CDR3 nucleotides read TGTGCCAGCACCGCAACCTCCGGGACGCTCACTGAAGCTTTCTTT. The rearrangement links TRBV28 to TRBJ1-1, with a tentative D call TRBD1 (5 bases). Germline V CDR1 and CDR2: MDHEN, SYDVKM. The CDR3 sequence is 15 residues long. Trimming removed 7 bases at V and 4 bases at J, with 19 bases between.

This clonotype has ten or more counts. DNA of the CDR3: TGTGCCAGCAGTCAAACAGATAGCAATCAGCCCCAGCATTTT. As protein: CASSQTDSNQPQHF. The chain joins TRBV5-5 to TRBJ1-5, with D unresolved. Germline V gives CDR1 SGHKS, CDR2 YYEKEE (reference sequence). Trimming took 5 bases from V and 0 from J, leaving 9 bases between them. This CDR3 has 14 residues.

This clonotype has more than one count but fewer than ten. As DNA, the CDR3 is TGCGCCAGCAGCTTGGCCGGACAGAGATATAATTCACCCCTCCACTTT. Translation: CASSLAGQRYNSPLHF. This chain connects TRBV5-1 to TRBJ1-6; a weak D match, TRBD1 (6 bases). Trimming took 0 bases from V and 4 from J, leaving 11 bases between them. Germline CDR1 and CDR2: SGHRS and YFSETQ. The CDR3 extends over 16 amino acids.

At least ten counts were recorded for this clonotype. The chain is built from TRBV18 and TRBJ2-1; TRBD1 matches at 8 bases. CDR1 KGHSH and CDR2 LQKENI come from the germline V gene. V trimming: 3 bases; J trimming: 6 bases; junction bases outside the gene matches: 4. The CDR3 length is 14 residues. The CDR3 protein is CASSPGQGTNEQFF. CDR3 sequence (DNA): TGTGCCAGCTCACCCGGACAGGGAACCAATGAGCAGTTCTTC.

This clonotype has only a few counts. The CDR3 region is CASSLTVYNEKLFF. In DNA form, the CDR3 reads TGCGCCAGCAGCTTAACAGTTTATAATGAAAAACTGTTTTTT. The genes are TRBV5-1 and TRBJ1-4; D gene ambiguous. Germline values: CDR1 SGHRS, CDR2 YFSETQ. This CDR3 region has 14 residues. V lost 2 bases to trimming and J lost 4 bases, with 9 bases between them. The whole variable domain, filled in from reference TRBV5-1 and TRBJ1-4, reads KAGVTQTPRYLIKTRGQQVTLSCSPISGHRSVSWYQQTPGQGLQFLFEYFSETQRNKGNFPGRFSGRQFSNSRSEMNVSTLELGDSALYLCASSLTVYNEKLFFGSGTQLSVL.

Ten or more counts support this clonotype. The chain has TRBV3-1 and TRBJ1-5; D is uncertain. The CDR3 sequence is 14 residues long. Trimming removed 0 bases from V and 3 bases from J, with 6 bases in between. CDR1 is LGHDT, CDR2 YNNKEL, per germline (reference sequence). The CDR3 sequence: CASSQDTVNQPQHF. CDR3 sequence (DNA): TGTGCCAGCAGCCAAGACACAGTCAATCAGCCCCAGCATTTT.

This clonotype was counted many times. J is TRBJ2-5 and V is TRBV3-1; maybe TRBD2 (6 bases). Trimming took 0 bases from V and 5 from J, leaving 10 bases between them. Germline V CDR1 and CDR2: LGHDT, YNNKEL (reference sequence). This CDR3 comprises 14 residues. The CDR3 here is CASSQDGGGETQYF. Written as DNA, the CDR3 is TGTGCCAGCAGCCAAGACGGGGGAGGCGAGACCCAGTACTTC.

V and J are TRBV7-8 and TRBJ2-2, with 10 bases aligning to TRBD2. V gave up 5 bases and J gave up 6 bases; unmatched junction bases: 18. CDR1 is SGHVS and CDR2 is FQNEAQ in the germline V gene. The CDR3 totals 19 residues. The CDR3, as DNA: TGTGCCAGCAGCCGTCTACTAGCGGGGCTGGGGAGTCAACCCGGGGAGCTGTTTTTT. This gives the protein CASSRLLAGLGSQPGELFF.

At least ten counts were recorded for this clonotype. This chain connects TRBV20-1 to TRBJ1-6, with D possibly matching TRBD1 (6 bases). The CDR3 contains 15 residues. Germline assignment: CDR1 DFQATT and CDR2 SNEGSKA (reference sequence). The V and J ends lost 1 base and 4 bases respectively, with 11 bases between them. CDR3 amino acids: CSARATTGYNSPLHF. CDR3 nucleotides: TGCAGTGCTAGAGCCACGACAGGATATAATTCACCCCTCCACTTT.

This clonotype was found many times. The chain joins TRBV20-1 to TRBJ1-2; D is undetermined. V gave up 5 bases and J gave up 2 bases, with 15 bases separating them. CDR1 is DFQATT, CDR2 SNEGSKA, per germline (reference sequence). The CDR3 extends over 14 amino acids. This CDR3 reads CSALSGTYNYGYTF. The CDR3 region has the DNA TGCAGTGCTCTGTCAGGTACCTACAACTATGGCTACACCTTC.

This clonotype was seen many times. The rearrangement joins TRBV20-1 to TRBJ2-7; D is possibly TRBD1 or TRBD2 (7 bases each). Trimming left V 6 bases short and J 0 bases short, with 15 bases between. The CDR3 runs 14 residues. Germline-derived CDR1 and CDR2 are DFQATT and SNEGSKA (reference sequence). The CDR3: CSARGGGSSYEQYF. CDR3 DNA: TGCAGTGCCCGAGGGGGCGGGAGCTCCTACGAGCAGTACTTC.